Following are 7 T cell receptor beta chains from one sample sequenced in a study of metastatic and nonmetastatic thyroid tumors. Treatment of any kind had been given to no patient before thyroid surgery. With MiXCR, TCRdb called clones anew from the PCR reads. The sample lists 35,000 to 45,000 clones; under 30% were seen once. What was sequenced was blood. Receptor source: a male donor with papillary thyroid cancer or a benign thyroid nodule (not recorded which). Some clones in this sample may be carry-over from other donors' samples.

Ten or more counts support this clone. The chain couples TRBV6-5 to TRBJ1-1, with no clear D. V dropped 2 bases and J dropped 1 base, with 8 bases sitting between them. The germline V gene encodes CDR1 MNHEY and CDR2 SVGAGI. This CDR3 has 14 residues. CDR3: CASSYQTRNTEAFF. CDR3 DNA: TGTGCCAGCAGTTACCAAACAAGGAACACTGAAGCTTTCTTT.

This clone was counted many times. Other DNA sequences in the sample encode the same CDR3. The rearrangement joins TRBV20-1 to TRBJ1-2; D perhaps matches TRBD1 (5 bases). The CDR3 length is 15 residues. Deletions cut 0 bases from V and 0 bases from J, with 11 bases between. CDR1 is DFQATT and CDR2 is SNEGSKA in the germline V gene (reference sequence). The CDR3 DNA is TGCAGTGCTAGAGATGGGAGACAGCCTAACTATGGCTACACCTTC. Its translation: CSARDGRQPNYGYTF.

In its sample, this clone was seen a few times. With a much larger clone just one base away, this may be a read error. Other nucleotide sequences in the sample specify the same CDR3. This chain joins TRBV28 and TRBJ1-3; no definite D call. Germline V lookup: CDR1 MDHEN, CDR2 SYDVKM. This CDR3 is built from 15 residues. V lost 8 bases, J lost 2 bases, and 16 bases lay in between. The DNA of the CDR3 is TGTGCCAGCCTCACCGGGTCGACCCCTGGAAACACCATATATTTT. As protein: CASLTGSTPGNTIYF.

This clone was seen only a few times. The CDR3 nucleotides read TGTGCCAGCAGTTCTAGCGGGGGGGCCGGGGAGCTGTTTTTT. Its translation is CASSSSGGAGELFF. The V call is TRBV12-3 or TRBV12-4, the J call TRBJ2-2; 12 bases are a match to TRBD2. The CDR3 covers 14 residues. V dropped 4 bases and J dropped 6; count of bases not matched to a gene: 0.

V is TRBV2 and J is TRBJ2-7, with D hard to call. V dropped 10 bases and J dropped 2 bases, with 21 bases sitting between them. The CDR3 runs to 15 residues. Germline CDR1 is SNHLY and CDR2 is FYNNEI. CDR3 sequence: CATIPSPSSTYEQYF. The DNA for the CDR3 is TGTGCCACCATTCCCTCCCCCAGTTCCACCTACGAGCAGTACTTC. The variable domain in full, with the rest retrieved from reference TRBV2 and TRBJ2-7, is EPEVTQTPSHQVTQMGQEVILRCVPISNHLYFYWYRQILGQKVEFLVSFYNNEISEKSEIFDDQFSVERPDGSNFTLKIRSTKLEDSAMYFCATIPSPSSTYEQYFGPGTRLTVT.

This chain uses TRBV11-2 with TRBJ2-6; the match to TRBD1 covers 8 bases. Germline V gives CDR1 SGHAT, CDR2 FQNNGV. The length of the CDR3 is 15 residues. V lost 3 bases to trimming and J lost 2 bases; unmatched junction nucleotides: 0. DNA of the CDR3: TGTGCCAGCAGCTTGGACAGGGCTGGGGCCAACGTCCTGACTTTC. Translating it yields CASSLDRAGANVLTF. The variable domain in full, with the rest retrieved from reference TRBV11-2 and TRBJ2-6, is EAGVAQSPRYKIIEKRQSVAFWCNPISGHATLYWYQQILGQGPKLLIQFQNNGVVDDSQLPKDRFSAERLKGVDSTLKIQPAKLEDSAVYLCASSLDRAGANVLTFGAGSRLTVL.

V gene TRBV7-9 combines with J gene TRBJ2-7; possible D gene TRBD2, 7 bases. Germline CDR1 SEHNR, CDR2 FQNEAQ (reference sequence). This CDR3 is 14 amino acids long. Trimming cost V 7 bases and J 3 bases, with 16 bases left between them. The CDR3 DNA is TGTGCCAGCACAGGGAGGGGGTCTCTCTACGAGCAGTACTTC. Encoded protein: CASTGRGSLYEQYF.